A single sample gave rise to the 17 T cell receptor beta chains below, sequenced in a study of human thymus T cells. The thymus was resected at corrective cardiac surgery. Produced via immunoSEQ multiplex PCR; TCRdb's table is partial and in-frame only. The repertoire holds tens of thousands of clones, with around 96% as singletons. Sequenced material: thymus tissue. The source of these receptors is a boy younger than two with a congenital heart defect but otherwise immunologically healthy.

The chain carries TRBV29-1 and TRBJ2-5, with TRBD1 identical over 7 bases. Germline loops: CDR1 SQVTM, CDR2 ANQGSEA. This CDR3 has 14 residues. V lost 2 bases to trimming and J lost 1 base; unmatched junction nucleotides: 4. This CDR3 is CSVEFGTVQETQYF. Here the CDR3 DNA reads TGCAGCGTTGAATTCGGGACAGTCCAAGAGACCCAGTACTTC.

This clone was recorded once. Here the CDR3 DNA reads TGTGCCAGCAGTTTATCTCGCGCGGCAGCCCTTAAATTGGCCACTGAAGCTTTCTTT. This gives the protein CASSLSRAAALKLATEAFF. This chain joins TRBV27 and TRBJ1-1; no reliable D call. Trimming pared 0 bases from V and 4 bases from J, leaving 24 bases between. Germline CDR1 MNHEY, CDR2 SMNVEV (reference sequence). This CDR3 has 19 amino acids.

V and J are TRBV7-8 and TRBJ2-5, with TRBD2 matching over 9 bases. The CDR3 extends over 16 amino acids. Germline values: CDR1 SGHVS, CDR2 FQNEAQ. Trimming cost V 5 bases and J 5 bases; bases outside gene matches: 12. The CDR3 is CASSMPAGGPEETQYF. For the CDR3, the DNA is TGTGCCAGCAGCATGCCTGCGGGGGGGCCCGAGGAGACCCAGTACTTC.

The rearrangement joins TRBV28 to TRBJ2-7; D remains unclear. CDR1 is MDHEN, CDR2 SYDVKM, per germline. The CDR3 is made up of 13 amino acids. The germline V and J ends were trimmed by 3 bases and 0 bases, with 6 bases remaining between them. The CDR3 protein is CASSFERSYEQYF. Written as DNA, the CDR3 is TGTGCCAGCAGTTTTGAGCGCTCCTACGAGCAGTACTTC.

This chain connects TRBV27 to TRBJ2-6; tentatively, D is TRBD1 (5 bases). The V end was cut by 7 bases, the J end by 1 base, with 17 bases between. The CDR3 length is 17 residues. Germline assignment: CDR1 MNHEY and CDR2 SMNVEV (reference sequence). The CDR3 nucleotides are TGTGCCAGCAATCCCCAGGGCCCCTCATCTGGGGCCAACGTCCTGACTTTC. Encoded protein: CASNPQGPSSGANVLTF.

J is TRBJ2-7 and V is TRBV19; the D gene is possibly TRBD1 (8 bases). V lost 9 bases to trimming and J lost 6 bases, with 18 bases between them. The germline V gene encodes CDR1 LNHDA and CDR2 SQIVND (reference sequence). CDR3 length equals 13 residues. The CDR3 DNA reads as TGTGCCAGCGGGAGGACAGGGACGGTCGAGCAGTACTTC. It codes for CASGRTGTVEQYF.

The V call is TRBV4-1, the J call TRBJ2-1; D possibly corresponds to TRBD1 (6 bases). Germline values: CDR1 MGHRA, CDR2 YSYEKL. The V end was cut by 3 bases, the J end by 2 bases, with 17 bases between. The CDR3 has 17 residues. The CDR3 spells CASSHSGAKLPYNEQFF. The CDR3 nucleotides are TGCGCCAGCAGCCACTCAGGGGCCAAACTTCCCTACAATGAGCAGTTCTTC.

V is TRBV30 and J is TRBJ1-1; D uncertain. Germline CDR1 reads GTSNPN; CDR2 reads SVGIG (reference sequence). V was pared by 5 bases and J by 3 bases, with 16 bases between. CDR3 length: 14 amino acids. DNA of the CDR3: TGTGCCTGGCGGAGGTTAGGTGGCGACACTGAAGCTTTCTTT. Encoded protein: CAWRRLGGDTEAFF.

The genes are TRBV28 and TRBJ1-2, with D unresolved. The V and J ends lost 6 bases and 0 bases respectively, with 20 bases between them. The CDR3 length is 17 residues. CDR1 is MDHEN, CDR2 SYDVKM, per germline. CDR3 protein: CASSPRSVYEANYGYTF. The CDR3 nucleotides read TGTGCCAGCAGCCCCAGATCTGTATATGAGGCTAACTATGGCTACACCTTC.

This chain connects TRBV5-8 to TRBJ2-7, with D perhaps TRBD1 or TRBD2 (5 bases each). There are 16 residues in the CDR3. CDR1 is SGHTS and CDR2 is YDEGEE in the germline V gene. V dropped 3 bases and J dropped 3 bases, with 19 bases sitting between them. CDR3 in amino acids: CASSCPGPPRYYEQYF. DNA for the CDR3: TGTGCCAGCAGCTGCCCGGGACCTCCACGGTACTACGAGCAGTACTTC.

The chain carries TRBV19 and TRBJ2-1; the D gene is possibly TRBD2 (6 bases). The germline V gene encodes CDR1 LNHDA and CDR2 SQIVND (reference sequence). V lost 6 bases to trimming and J lost 0 bases, with 9 bases between them. The CDR3 runs 14 residues. In DNA, the CDR3 is TGTGCCAGTAGGAGGGAGGTCTCCTACAATGAGCAGTTCTTC. Its protein product is CASRREVSYNEQFF.

This clone appeared once. The V and J genes are TRBV28 and TRBJ2-4; 7 bases map to TRBD2. CDR1 and CDR2 (germline): MDHEN, SYDVKM. The CDR3 extends over 19 amino acids. J lost 0 bases, V lost 3 bases, and 14 bases had no gene match. Here the CDR3 reads CASSLPRTSVTLAKNIQYF. Here the CDR3 DNA reads TGTGCCAGCAGTTTGCCCCGAACTAGCGTAACTCTAGCCAAAAACATTCAGTACTTC.

The CDR3 reads CASSLTLDRDEQYF. In nucleotides, the CDR3 is TGTGCCAGCAGCTTGACCCTAGACCGGGACGAGCAGTACTTC. V and J are TRBV9 and TRBJ2-7; no firm D call. V lost 4 bases to trimming and J lost 5 bases, with 16 bases between them. CDR3 length equals 14 residues. Germline CDR1 is SGDLS and CDR2 is YYNGEE.

The chain employs TRBV29-1 and TRBJ2-3; D gene unclear. CDR1 and CDR2 from the germline V gene are SQVTM and ANQGSEA. The CDR3 spans 13 residues. V lost 4 bases and J lost 6, with 14 bases in between. Here the CDR3 DNA reads TGCAGCGTTGTTCGTTTTTGGGTGGATACGCAGTATTTT. It codes for CSVVRFWVDTQYF.

The chain uses TRBV14 and TRBJ2-7; 12 positions match TRBD2. The CDR3 has 19 residues. Trimming took 0 bases from V and 4 from J; bases not matched to a gene: 13. Germline assignment: CDR1 SGHDN and CDR2 FVKESK. The CDR3 nucleotides read TGTGCCAGCAGCCAAGACCCCCCCCGACTAGCGGGAGCCGTATACGAGCAGTACTTC. Amino acid sequence: CASSQDPPRLAGAVYEQYF.

In this sample, this clone turned up once. CDR3 in amino acids: CASSIWHRVDNSPLHF. CDR3 nucleotides: TGTGCCAGTAGTATATGGCACAGGGTAGATAATTCACCCCTCCACTTT. V usage is TRBV19 and J usage is TRBJ1-6; D might be TRBD1 (6 bases). Germline values: CDR1 LNHDA, CDR2 SQIVND (reference sequence). Between the trimmed V and J ends, which lost 2 bases and 5 bases, there was a span of 13 bases. CDR3 length: 16 residues. Filled out from reference TRBV19 and TRBJ1-6, the complete variable domain reads DGGITQSPKYLFRKEGQNVTLSCEQNLNHDAMYWYRQDPGQGLRLIYYSQIVNDFQKGDIAEGYSVSREKKESFPLTVTSAQKNPTAFYLCASSIWHRVDNSPLHFGNGTRLTVT.

The chain uses TRBV25-1 and TRBJ1-2; TRBD1 matches at 7 bases. Germline V gene lookup returns CDR1 MGHDK and CDR2 SYGVNS. The trim removed 5 bases at V and 2 bases at J, leaving 5 bases unmatched. There are 14 residues in the CDR3. CDR3 DNA sequence: TGTGCCAGCAGTTCCTCGGGACAGAACTATGGCTACACCTTC. Residues: CASSSSGQNYGYTF.